The clone carrying this TCR beta chain was found a few times. Per germline, CDR1 LGHNA and CDR2 YNFKEQ. Deletions cut 0 bases from V and 2 bases from J, with 11 bases between. The CDR3 extends over 16 amino acids. The data were taken from a study of response to subunit inactivated influenza vaccine. TCRdb ran MiXCR on the RT-PCR reads and lists one entry per CDR3 protein. Of under 950,000 distinct CDR3 sequences listed, around 21% are singletons. The genes are TRBV4-2 and TRBJ1-5; tentative D call: TRBD1 (5 bases). The material was PBMCs from blood, obtained around 5 days after vaccination. This receptor was obtained from a middle-aged man who received an inactivated influenza vaccine. CDR3: CASSQDFKGGNQPQHF. The CDR3 nucleotides read TGTGCCAGCAGCCAAGACTTCAAAGGGGGCAATCAGCCCCAGCATTTT.